A selection of T cell receptor beta chains follows, all from one sample in a study of blood T cells in healthy people across ages. TCRdb re-derived calls from the 5' RACE reads in MiXCR, one entry per CDR3 protein. The sample consists of about 810,000 distinct CDR3 sequences, 30% to 45% of them appearing once. The sequencing input was blood. The receptors come from a man between 18 and 35 years old in good health. CDR3s include the opening cysteine and the closing phenylalanine or tryptophan. A D gene is named only where the DNA matches it firmly. The size field is filled for only some rows; it gives once, few, many or a size class.

v_gene	d_gene	j_gene	abundance	CDR3nt	CDR3aa
TRBV5-1	NA	TRBJ2-3	many	TGCGCCAGCAGCTCCCGTACACAGGGACGCGGGGGCACAGATACGCAGTATTTT	CASSSRTQGRGGTDTQYF
TRBV13	NA	TRBJ1-2	NA	TGTGCCAGCAGCTTAAGTTTTCGTAACAGGGATTATGGCTACACCTTC	CASSLSFRNRDYGYTF
TRBV7-3	TRBD1	TRBJ1-2	many	TGTGCCAGCAGCGACCCGGGACAGGGGTTGGTCTATGGCTACACCTTC	CASSDPGQGLVYGYTF
TRBV12-3/TRBV12-4	NA	TRBJ2-3	many	TGTGCCAGCAGTTTAGTTGGCAGCACCTCAGATACGCAGTATTTT	CASSLVGSTSDTQYF
TRBV20-1	NA	TRBJ1-1	NA	TGCAGTGCTGCGATCGGTACTGAAGCTTTCTTT	CSAAIGTEAFF
TRBV20-1	TRBD1	TRBJ2-7	few	TGCAGTGCTAGGTCCCCCGGGACAGCGAGCTACGAGCAGTACTTC	CSARSPGTASYEQYF
TRBV7-2	TRBD1	TRBJ2-2	NA	TGTGCCAGCAGGGAACAGGGGACCGGGGAGCTGTTTTTT	CASREQGTGELFF
TRBV7-2	NA	TRBJ1-1	NA	TGTGCCAGCAGCTTAGTACATCGTCAGGGAGAAGCTTTCTTT	CASSLVHRQGEAFF
TRBV9	TRBD1	TRBJ2-2	once	TGTGCCAGCAGCGACGGCTCAACAGGGGGGACCGGGGAGCTGTTTTTT	CASSDGSTGGTGELFF
TRBV20-1	NA	TRBJ2-3	NA	TGCAGTGCTCGGCGGGACTTAGATACGCAGTATTTT	CSARRDLDTQYF
TRBV15	NA	TRBJ2-3	few	TGTGCCACCAGCAGAGGGACTACCAACACAGATACGCAGTATTTT	CATSRGTTNTDTQYF
TRBV10-3	NA	TRBJ2-3	many	TGTGCCATCAGTGCCGTAGACCTAGGGGATACGCAGTATTTT	CAISAVDLGDTQYF
TRBV27	NA	TRBJ2-3	many	TGTGCCAGCAGCCCCTTAACTGGAACCACAGATACGCAGTATTTT	CASSPLTGTTDTQYF
TRBV27	TRBD1	TRBJ1-1	few	TGTGCCAGCAGTTTATCAGAGCAGGGGGCTTGGACTGAAGCTTTCTTT	CASSLSEQGAWTEAFF
TRBV20-1	NA	TRBJ2-5	NA	TGCAGTGCTAGACCCTCGGAGGGGTGGTCGTTGGGGGAGACCCAGTACTTC	CSARPSEGWSLGETQYF
TRBV9	TRBD1	TRBJ2-3	NA	TGTGCCAGCAGCTACGTTGCCGGGACAGGGGAGGGTACGCAGTATTTT	CASSYVAGTGEGTQYF
TRBV3-1	NA	TRBJ1-2	NA	TGTGCCAGCAGCCACATACAGGAGGAAAACTATGGCTACACCTTC	CASSHIQEENYGYTF
TRBV30	NA	TRBJ1-1	few	TGTGCCTGGAGAGACGGGGGTGAAGCTTTCTTT	CAWRDGGEAFF
TRBV12-3/TRBV12-4	TRBD1	TRBJ1-1	few	TGTGCCAGCAGCACTCACAGGGGTAACACTGAAGCTTTCTTT	CASSTHRGNTEAFF
TRBV7-9	TRBD1	TRBJ1-1	few	TGTGCCAGCAGCTTAGAGGACAGGTTGAACACTGAAGCTTTCTTT	CASSLEDRLNTEAFF
TRBV29-1	TRBD1	TRBJ1-6	NA	TGCAGCGTTAGGACAGGGACCGATCGATCACCCCTCCACTTT	CSVRTGTDRSPLHF
TRBV5-1	NA	TRBJ1-5	NA	TGCGCCAGCAGCCACAGTGGGGGGGGTCAGCCCCAGCATTTT	CASSHSGGGQPQHF
TRBV3-1	NA	TRBJ2-1	few	TGTGCCAGCAGCCAAGATACCGACCCGTACAATGAGCAGTTCTTC	CASSQDTDPYNEQFF
TRBV15	NA	TRBJ2-4	many	TGTGCCACCAGCAGAGATCGTGAACTAGATAACTACAAAAACATTCAGTACTTC	CATSRDRELDNYKNIQYF
TRBV6-1	TRBD1	TRBJ2-1	NA	TGTGCCAGCAGCTCCGGACAGGGGGCGACGTACAATGAGCAGTTCTTC	CASSSGQGATYNEQFF
TRBV12-3/TRBV12-4	TRBD1	TRBJ1-4	NA	TGTGCCAGCAGTTTAAAGGGGACAGGCCCTCACGGAAAACTGTTTTTT	CASSLKGTGPHGKLFF
TRBV7-2	NA	TRBJ1-2	NA	TGTGCCCGCAGCTTAGCCGGCTTTGATGGCTACACCTTC	CARSLAGFDGYTF
TRBV5-1	NA	TRBJ2-3	NA	TGCGCCAGCAGCTTGTACGTAGATACGCAGTATTTT	CASSLYVDTQYF
TRBV16	NA	TRBJ1-5	few	TGTGCCAGCAGCCAATTGGACGGACATACTAGCAATCAGCCCCAGCATTTT	CASSQLDGHTSNQPQHF
TRBV20-1	NA	TRBJ1-2	many	TGCAGTGCTAGAGATCCCCAGGGGCGCTATGGCTACACCTTC	CSARDPQGRYGYTF
TRBV19	TRBD1	TRBJ1-5	NA	TGTGCCAGTAGCCGAGGGACAGGCGAGAATCAGCCCCAGCATTTT	CASSRGTGENQPQHF
TRBV4-3	NA	TRBJ1-4	few	TGCGCCAGCAGCCAAGGCCAGGGATTGGATGAAAAACTGTTTTTT	CASSQGQGLDEKLFF
TRBV25-1	TRBD1	TRBJ2-1	few	TGTGCCAGCAGAACAGGGGGGTCCTACAATGAGCAGTTCTTC	CASRTGGSYNEQFF
TRBV20-1	NA	TRBJ2-1	NA	TGCAGTGCGGAATATCCGGGACCCTGGTACAATAAGCAGTTCTTC	CSAEYPGPWYNKQFF
TRBV4-1	NA	TRBJ2-3	NA	TGCGCCAGCAGCCAAGGTGCGAGGTTACTGGATACGCAGTATTTT	CASSQGARLLDTQYF
TRBV7-2	NA	TRBJ1-1	few	TGTGCCAGCAGCTTAGTAGTCAGGTCGGGGACGTACACTGAAGCTTTCTTT	CASSLVVRSGTYTEAFF
TRBV20-1	NA	TRBJ2-7	NA	TGCAGTGCTAGCACCGCCCAGGGACCCTCCTACGAGCAGTACTTC	CSASTAQGPSYEQYF
TRBV2	NA	TRBJ1-2	few	TGTGCCAGCAGGGCCGAGACAGTCAACTATGGCTACACCTTC	CASRAETVNYGYTF
TRBV5-6	TRBD1	TRBJ1-5	NA	TGTGCCAGCAGCCTGAGGGGACAGGCTAATCAGCCCCAGCATTTT	CASSLRGQANQPQHF
TRBV6-1	TRBD2	TRBJ2-7	NA	TGTGCCAGCAGCCGCGACGTCCCGGGACTAGCGGGAAAGCGCTACGAGCAGTACTTC	CASSRDVPGLAGKRYEQYF
TRBV20-1	NA	TRBJ1-6	NA	TGCAGTGCTATCGGGGCGTATAATTCACCCCTCCACTTT	CSAIGAYNSPLHF
TRBV2	NA	TRBJ2-7	NA	TGTGCCAGCACAGGACGCCCCTACGAGCAGTACTTC	CASTGRPYEQYF
TRBV7-9	NA	TRBJ2-1	NA	TGTGCCAGCAGCTTTGAGGGGTCCGGGTACAATGAGCAGTTCTTC	CASSFEGSGYNEQFF
TRBV21-1	NA	TRBJ2-5	NA	TGTGCCAGCAACAGGGTTGGGGAGACCCAGTACTTC	CASNRVGETQYF
TRBV7-2	NA	TRBJ2-3	NA	TGTGCCAGCACCCCTGGGGGCCTCGTTGGTACGCAGTATTTT	CASTPGGLVGTQYF
TRBV20-1	NA	TRBJ1-1	NA	TGCAGTGCTAGTCCCTCAGGGAACACTGAAGCTTTCTTT	CSASPSGNTEAFF
TRBV12-3/TRBV12-4	TRBD1	TRBJ2-1	many	TGTGCCAGCAGTGCCGGGACAGGGGCCTACAATGAGCAGTTCTTC	CASSAGTGAYNEQFF